This T cell receptor beta chain came from a study of T-cell memory formation after mild COVID-19. Trimming left V 3 bases short and J 5 bases short, with 9 bases between. Germline-derived CDR1 and CDR2 are KGHDR and SFDVKD. The CDR3 sequence is 13 residues long. TCRdb analysed the 5' RACE reads with MiXCR anew, one entry per CDR3 protein. The table includes 100,000 to 150,000 distinct CDR3 sequences, approximately 6.3% detected once. The material sequenced was PBMCs or a T cell subset sorted from them (not recorded which). The sequence was collected from an adult woman who had mild COVID-19 (a few samples of this study predate the infection). Cell type and time point are not known. The rearrangement joins TRBV24-1 to TRBJ2-5, with D perhaps matching TRBD1 (5 bases). CDR3 bases: TGTGCCACCAGTGATGGGGCGCTGGAGACCCAGTACTTC. Amino acid sequence: CATSDGALETQYF.